The 20 T cell receptor beta chains given below trace back to one sample, sequenced in a study of cytomegalovirus exposure and HLA in healthy donors. Here immunoSEQ multiplex PCR was the method, and the copy in TCRdb shows in-frame clones only, minus some. The sample has tens of thousands of clones, roughly 96% seen once. Sequencing was done on a sample of PBMCs. All receptors come from a man between 18 and 35 years old in good health and CMV-seronegative.

The chain couples TRBV6-1 to TRBJ2-5; unclear D gene. Germline values: CDR1 MNHNS, CDR2 SASEGT. The V end lost 2 bases, the J end lost 7 bases, and 17 bases lay between the germline ends. CDR3 length: 15 amino acids. The CDR3: CASSEYRTSLGTQYF. The CDR3 bases are TGTGCCAGCAGTGAATACAGAACCTCCCTCGGGACCCAGTACTTC.

The gene calls are TRBV6-6 and TRBJ2-3; D is undetermined. The CDR3 extends over 14 amino acids. The ends were cut back, 8 bases at V and 2 bases at J, with 14 bases in the middle. Per the germline V gene, CDR1 is MNHNY and CDR2 is SVGAGI (reference sequence). CDR3 bases: TGTGCCAGCGAGGTAGGCGGAACCACAGATACGCAGTATTTT. This translates into CASEVGGTTDTQYF.

This clone came up once. This chain joins TRBV7-9 and TRBJ2-1, with 12 nucleotides matching TRBD2. The CDR3 has 15 amino acids. Germline-derived CDR1 and CDR2 are SEHNR and FQNEAQ (reference sequence). V trimming: 5 bases; J trimming: 10 bases; junction bases outside the gene matches: 9. The DNA for the CDR3 is TGTGCCAGCAGCGCCGGACTAGCGGGAATTCCGGAGCAGTTCTTC. Amino acid sequence: CASSAGLAGIPEQFF. Full variable domain (remainder filled in from reference TRBV7-9 and TRBJ2-1): DTGVSQNPRHKITKRGQNVTFRCDPISEHNRLYWYRQTLGQGPEFLTYFQNEAQLEKSRLLSDRFSAERPKGSFSTLEIQRTEQGDSAMYLCASSAGLAGIPEQFFGPGTRLTVL.

The chain is built from TRBV7-3 and TRBJ2-1; the D gene is possibly TRBD2 (6 bases). Between the trimmed V and J ends, which lost 4 bases and 4 bases, there was a span of 14 bases. The germline V gene encodes CDR1 SGHTA and CDR2 FQGTGA. The CDR3 runs to 15 residues. CDR3 protein: CASSSTRSGYNEQFF. CDR3 nucleotide sequence: TGTGCCAGCAGCTCTACACGTAGCGGATACAATGAGCAGTTCTTC.

This rearrangement joins TRBV30 to TRBJ1-2, with 7 bases matching TRBD1. Germline assignment: CDR1 GTSNPN and CDR2 SVGIG (reference sequence). The J segment lost 1 base and the V segment lost 4 bases, leaving 9 bases of the junction unmatched. The CDR3 spans 15 residues. CDR3 in amino acids: CAWTPGGKLNYGYTF. The CDR3 DNA reads as TGTGCCTGGACCCCAGGGGGGAAGCTTAACTATGGCTACACCTTC.

This sequence joins TRBV28 and TRBJ2-3; 11 bases align to TRBD2. Germline CDR1 reads MDHEN; CDR2 reads SYDVKM. V was clipped by 7 bases and J by 0 bases; unmatched bases: 12. This CDR3 is 18 amino acids long. This chain's CDR3 is CASTLTSGGSISTDTQYF. CDR3 bases: TGTGCCAGCACCTTAACTAGCGGGGGATCGATTAGCACAGATACGCAGTATTTT.

This chain uses TRBV9 with TRBJ2-3, with 9 nucleotides matching TRBD2. The trim removed 0 bases at V and 3 bases at J, leaving 8 bases unmatched. Germline V gene lookup returns CDR1 SGDLS and CDR2 YYNGEE. The CDR3 consists of 17 residues. The CDR3 DNA is TGTGCCAGCAGCGTAGACGGCGGGAGGGCCCGGACAGATACGCAGTATTTT. Encoded protein: CASSVDGGRARTDTQYF.

CDR3 sequence reads: CASSSGQGDLDTEAFF. The CDR3 DNA is TGTGCCAGCAGCTCCGGACAGGGGGATTTGGACACTGAAGCTTTCTTT. V and J are TRBV7-9 and TRBJ1-1, with TRBD1 matching 10 bases. The CDR3 is 16 amino acids. Unmatched junction bases numbered 8, after V lost 4 bases and J lost 3 bases. The germline CDR1 and CDR2 sequences are SEHNR and FQNEAQ (reference sequence).

The V call is TRBV27, the J call TRBJ2-3; D remains unclear. CDR1 and CDR2 from the germline V gene are MNHEY and SMNVEV (reference sequence). V lost 6 bases and J lost 4, with 17 bases in between. The length of the CDR3 is 15 residues. In nucleotides, the CDR3 is TGTGCCAGCAGCTTAGCCCCCCAGTGGCCAGATACGCAGTATTTT. It is translated as CASSLAPQWPDTQYF.

The J gene is TRBJ2-1, the V gene TRBV5-1, with TRBD2 identical over 8 bases. The CDR3 spans 15 residues. The V segment lost 2 bases and the J segment 6 bases; nucleotides outside the gene matches: 7. From germline, CDR1 is SGHRS and CDR2 YFSETQ. Here the CDR3 DNA reads TGCGCCAGCAGCTTACCCGGGACTAGGGCCAATGAGCAGTTCTTC. As protein: CASSLPGTRANEQFF.

The genes are TRBV27 and TRBJ2-3, with D possibly matching TRBD2 (6 bases). Germline CDR1 reads MNHEY; CDR2 reads SMNVEV (reference sequence). The V gene lost 6 bases and the J gene lost 3 bases, with 19 bases spanning the gap. The CDR3 sequence is 16 residues long. CDR3 amino acids: CASSLAAEGYTDTQYF. The DNA of the CDR3 is TGTGCCAGCAGCTTAGCGGCAGAGGGTTATACAGATACGCAGTATTTT.

The gene calls are TRBV2 and TRBJ1-1; 9 bases are shared with TRBD1. This CDR3 has 13 amino acids. Trimming cost V 6 bases and J 4 bases; bases outside gene matches: 3. Germline V gene lookup returns CDR1 SNHLY and CDR2 FYNNEI. The CDR3 loop is CASSGQGLTEAFF. CDR3 nucleotide sequence: TGTGCCAGCAGCGGACAGGGGCTCACTGAAGCTTTCTTT. The full variable domain, in which reference TRBV2 and TRBJ1-1 provide the parts outside the CDR3, is EPEVTQTPSHQVTQMGQEVILRCVPISNHLYFYWYRQILGQKVEFLVSFYNNEISEKSEIFDDQFSVERPDGSNFTLKIRSTKLEDSAMYFCASSGQGLTEAFFGQGTRLTVV.

The chain combines TRBV18 with TRBJ2-7; weak D call: TRBD2 (6 bases). V dropped 3 bases and J dropped 0 bases, with 18 bases sitting between them. The CDR3 totals 17 residues. Germline assignment: CDR1 KGHSH and CDR2 LQKENI. The CDR3 DNA sequence: TGTGCCAGCTCACCTCGTTTTGGCGGGAAGAGCTCCTACGAGCAGTACGTC. It translates to CASSPRFGGKSSYEQYV.

The chain couples TRBV5-1 to TRBJ2-1; TRBD2 matches at 8 bases. V lost 4 bases to trimming and J lost 6 bases; unmatched junction nucleotides: 3. The germline V gene encodes CDR1 SGHRS and CDR2 YFSETQ. There are 13 residues in the CDR3. In DNA, the CDR3 is TGCGCCAGCAGCCTAGGGACTAGCAATGAGCAGTTCTTC. Translating gives CASSLGTSNEQFF.

This clone was observed once. The rearrangement uses TRBV6-1 and TRBJ2-1, with TRBD2 matching over 10 bases. The germline V gene has CDR1 MNHNS and CDR2 SASEGT. After removal of 2 bases from V and 8 bases from J, the junction contained 9 bases not matched to a gene. The CDR3 runs to 16 residues. DNA for the CDR3: TGTGCCAGCAGTGAATCCCCTAGCGGGAGTTCGTATGAGCAGTTCTTC. It specifies CASSESPSGSSYEQFF.

The V call is TRBV5-6, the J call TRBJ1-1; 9 bases are shared with TRBD1. V gave up 2 bases and J gave up 3 bases; unmatched junction bases: 2. The CDR3 length is 14 residues. Germline CDR1 is SGHDT and CDR2 is YYEEEE. CDR3 loop: CASSFGTGHTEAFF. DNA for the CDR3: TGTGCCAGCAGCTTCGGGACAGGGCACACTGAAGCTTTCTTT. Using reference TRBV5-6 and TRBJ1-1 for the parts outside the CDR3, the full variable domain is DAGVTQSPTHLIKTRGQQVTLRCSPKSGHDTVSWYQQALGQGPQFIFQYYEEEERQRGNFPDRFSGHQFPNYSSELNVNALLLGDSALYLCASSFGTGHTEAFFGQGTRLTVV.

The gene calls are TRBV5-1 and TRBJ2-1; 11 bases align to TRBD1. This CDR3 region has 16 residues. CDR1 SGHRS and CDR2 YFSETQ come from the germline V gene. The ends lost 0 bases at V and 6 bases at J; junction bases unmatched: 5. CDR3 in DNA: TGCGCCAGCAGCTTGGTGGGACAGGGGGTTTCCAATGAGCAGTTCTTC. Encoded protein: CASSLVGQGVSNEQFF.

This chain uses TRBV19 with TRBJ2-7; the D is unclear. CDR3 length: 15 residues. Trimming pared 3 bases from V and 0 bases from J, leaving 12 bases between. Germline CDR1 and CDR2: LNHDA and SQIVND (reference sequence). The CDR3 DNA sequence: TGTGCCAGTAGTATTTCGACTGAGAGCTCCTACGAGCAGTACTTC. It is translated as CASSISTESSYEQYF.

J is TRBJ2-1 and V is TRBV13, with 7 positions matching TRBD2. In germline, CDR1 is PRHDT, CDR2 FYEKMQ (reference sequence). Trimming took 3 bases from V and 4 from J; bases not matched to a gene: 6. The CDR3 contains 15 residues. CDR3 in amino acids: CASSLSREGYNEQFF. CDR3 DNA: TGTGCCAGCAGCTTGTCGAGGGAGGGATACAATGAGCAGTTCTTC.

This clone was detected only once. The chain combines TRBV5-6 with TRBJ1-5, with a weak D call TRBD1 (6 bases). Between the trimmed V and J ends, which lost 0 bases and 0 bases, there was a span of 10 bases. CDR3 length: 16 amino acids. Germline V gene lookup returns CDR1 SGHDT and CDR2 YYEEEE. CDR3 protein: CASSLAGQFSNQPQHF. The CDR3 region has the DNA TGTGCCAGCAGCTTGGCCGGACAGTTTAGCAATCAGCCCCAGCATTTT. Looking up the rest from reference TRBV5-6 and TRBJ1-5 gives the full variable domain: DAGVTQSPTHLIKTRGQQVTLRCSPKSGHDTVSWYQQALGQGPQFIFQYYEEEERQRGNFPDRFSGHQFPNYSSELNVNALLLGDSALYLCASSLAGQFSNQPQHFGDGTRLSIL.